This TCR beta chain came from a study of beta chain features in type 1 diabetes. For the study at large: All samples yielded roughly 110 million examined sorted cells. Whole-study results and caveats: HLA effects on TCRB rearrangement stayed unresolved here. Shortening of TCRB CDR3s, moderate but significant, appeared in all four CD4+ subsets of Type 1 diabetes patients.

The V end lost 5 bases, the J end lost 0 bases, and 14 bases lay between the germline ends. The CDR3 runs 16 residues. In germline, CDR1 is MNHEY, CDR2 SMNVEV (reference sequence). A remark on this clone: What it binds is unknown.

CD45RO/CCR7/CD25/CD127/CD95/CD27 staining was used to isolate CD4+ naive, central memory, regulatory and stem cell-like memory cells by sorting. Since all of the isolated RNA was reverse transcribed, expressed TCRB transcripts were what got sequenced. Data came from immunoSEQ multiplex PCR; TCRdb stores just in-frame clones and leaves some out. Of 350,000 to 400,000 clones listed, more than 12% are singletons. The sequenced sample was naive CD4+ T cells from blood. The clonotype originates from a woman between 18 and 29 years old in good health. The chain recombines TRBV27 with TRBJ2-1; possible D gene TRBD2, 6 bases. The CDR3 DNA follows: TGTGCCAGCAGTGCCCTAGCGAGGAGCTCCTACAATGAGCAGTTCTTC. Translation: CASSALARSSYNEQFF.